This TCR beta chain was identified during a study of molecular identifiers for immune sequencing clone quantification. Study as a whole: The replicates split RNA from around 18,000 or 91,000 naive CD8 cells five ways and sequenced four.

Each CDR3 protein gets one entry after TCRdb re-called the PCR reads with MiXCR. This table has some 320,000 distinct CDR3 sequences, 24% appearing once. The authors sorted naive CD8 T cells as CD8+CD4-CCR7+CD45RA+. The V end lost 7 bases, the J end lost 3 bases, and 9 bases lay between the germline ends. The V gene's germline CDR1 is KGHDR and CDR2 SFDVKD. This CDR3 region has 13 residues. General study results and limits: Highly expanded clone sizes could be underestimated through barcode sharing by identical TCR molecules.

This clonotype occurred many times. Its antigen remains unidentified. The sequence was obtained from a human donor in good health. Some libraries in this study had Jurkat cell RNA spiked in. The chain uses TRBV24-1 and TRBJ2-1, with a possible D match to TRBD1 (5 bases). The specimen was naive CD8+ T cells from blood, with Jurkat cell RNA spiked in. The subset is: FACS-sorted CD8+CD4-CCR7+CD45RA+ naive T cells. CDR3 amino acids: CATRQDLYNEQFF. The CDR3 coding sequence is TGTGCCACCAGACAGGACCTCTACAATGAGCAGTTCTTC.